These 25 T cell receptor beta chains were sequenced from one sample in a study of blood T cell repertoires in COVID-19. TCRdb keeps only in-frame clones here, not all; method: immunoSEQ multiplex PCR. The data hold roughly 440,000 clones, with 88% observed a single time. Sequencing was done on a sample of peripheral blood. These receptor sequences come from a woman in her 50s with COVID-19, enrolled during active disease.

The J gene is TRBJ1-5, the V gene TRBV28; TRBD1 matches 8 bases. CDR1 is MDHEN, CDR2 SYDVKM, per germline. J lost 7 bases, V lost 4 bases, and 9 bases had no gene match. CDR3 length: 15 amino acids. The CDR3 coding sequence is TGTGCCAGCAGTTCGCCGGACAGGGACATCCAGCCCCAGCATTTT. Protein product: CASSSPDRDIQPQHF.

In its sample, this clone was seen a few times. V is TRBV10-3 and J is TRBJ1-5; 7 bases map to TRBD1. Germline CDR1 reads ENHRY; CDR2 reads SYGVKD. The CDR3 runs 15 residues. Trimming at V came to 0 bases and at J to 7 bases, leaving 6 bases not matched to a gene. For the CDR3, the DNA is TGTGCCATCAGTGAGTCCTGGACAGGTGAACAGCCCCAGCATTTT. Its protein is CAISESWTGEQPQHF.

The rearrangement links TRBV18 to TRBJ2-2; tentatively, D is TRBD1 (5 bases). The V and J ends lost 7 bases and 2 bases respectively, with 11 bases between them. This CDR3 spans 14 amino acids. CDR1 and CDR2 (germline): KGHSH, LQKENI. The DNA of the CDR3 is TGTGCCAGCTACTGGCAGGGAAACACCGGGGAGCTGTTTTTT. It specifies CASYWQGNTGELFF.

The rearrangement links TRBV6-6 to TRBJ1-5; TRBD1 matches at 8 bases. The germline V gene has CDR1 MNHNY and CDR2 SVGAGI (reference sequence). J gave up 8 bases and V 6 bases, and 0 bases lay outside the gene matches. The CDR3 extends over 11 amino acids. This CDR3 is CASRDREPQHF. The CDR3 nucleotides are TGTGCCAGCAGGGACAGGGAGCCCCAGCATTTT.

Details on this clone: One junction end disagrees with the germline gene, perhaps due to a read error. The V gene is TRBV6-5, the J gene TRBJ1-2, with 9 bases matching TRBD1. Germline CDR1 MNHEY, CDR2 SVGAGI. The CDR3 contains 13 residues. DNA for the CDR3: TGTGCCACCAGTCGGACAGGGGATTATGGCTACACCTTC. The encoded protein is CATSRTGDYGYTF.

This chain joins TRBV7-2 and TRBJ1-5; tentative D call: TRBD1 (5 bases). The germline V and J ends were trimmed by 3 bases and 5 bases, with 11 bases remaining between them. The CDR3 spans 14 residues. CDR1 and CDR2 from the germline V gene are SGHTA and FQGNSA. The CDR3 here is CASSFGGADQPQHF. The CDR3 DNA sequence: TGTGCCAGCAGCTTTGGCGGGGCTGATCAGCCCCAGCATTTT.

The rearrangement uses TRBV7-3 and TRBJ1-2; D is perhaps TRBD1 (5 bases). CDR1 is SGHTA and CDR2 is FQGTGA in the germline V gene. The CDR3 is 13 residues long. V was trimmed by 9 bases and J by 0 bases, leaving 11 bases between them. CDR3 amino acids: CASAGDSNYGYTF. DNA for the CDR3: TGTGCCAGTGCGGGGGATTCTAACTATGGCTACACCTTC.

CDR3: CASSFSPGVGATNEKLFF. The CDR3, as DNA: TGTGCCAGCAGCTTTTCCCCAGGGGTGGGTGCAACTAATGAAAAACTGTTTTTT. V is TRBV7-9 and J is TRBJ1-4; D might be TRBD1 (6 bases). V was cut by 3 bases and J by 0 bases, with 17 bases left in between. From germline, CDR1 is SEHNR and CDR2 FQNEAQ (reference sequence). The CDR3 runs to 18 residues.

The V call is TRBV2, the J call TRBJ1-2; TRBD1 agrees at 7 bases. J lost 4 bases, V lost 9 bases, and 8 bases had no gene match. The length of the CDR3 is 13 residues. Germline values: CDR1 SNHLY, CDR2 FYNNEI. CDR3 sequence: CARSTGLGYGYTF. The CDR3 DNA sequence: TGTGCCAGGTCGACAGGGCTAGGCTATGGCTACACCTTC.

The chain couples TRBV9 to TRBJ1-2, with D unresolved. The ends were cut back, 0 bases at V and 4 bases at J, with 7 bases in the middle. The length of the CDR3 is 13 residues. Germline loops: CDR1 SGDLS, CDR2 YYNGEE. The CDR3 DNA reads TGTGCCAGCAGCGTAGGCCCGGGCTATGGCTACACCTTC. Residues: CASSVGPGYGYTF.

This chain links TRBV2 with TRBJ1-4; possible D gene TRBD1, 6 bases. CDR3 length equals 14 residues. Germline loops: CDR1 SNHLY, CDR2 FYNNEI. Trimming cost V 7 bases and J 0 bases, with 9 bases left between them. In DNA form, the CDR3 reads TGTGCCAGCAATCCAGGGGCAACTAATGAAAAACTGTTTTTT. It codes for CASNPGATNEKLFF.

The rearrangement joins TRBV10-3 to TRBJ2-3; D possibly corresponds to TRBD2 (6 bases). The CDR3 has 13 residues. Germline CDR1 and CDR2: ENHRY and SYGVKD. V lost 4 bases to trimming and J lost 1 base, with 6 bases between them. In nucleotides, the CDR3 is TGTGCCATCAGTGGGGGGGGCACAGATACGCAGTATTTT. This sequence encodes CAISGGGTDTQYF.

The rearrangement uses TRBV2 and TRBJ1-1; D might be TRBD1 (6 bases). The ends were cut back, 7 bases at V and 4 bases at J, with 22 bases in the middle. CDR1 and CDR2 from the germline V gene are SNHLY and FYNNEI. There are 16 residues in the CDR3. As DNA, the CDR3 is TGTGCCAGCAATGGGGGGGTCGGGGGCGCGGGCACTGAAGCTTTCTTT. Its translation: CASNGGVGGAGTEAFF.

This chain connects TRBV6-2 or TRBV6-3 to TRBJ1-2; 8 positions match TRBD1. V lost 5 bases, J lost 9 bases, and 2 bases stayed unmatched. The CDR3 covers 11 residues. Germline V gene data show CDR1 as MNHEY and CDR2 as SVGEGT. CDR3 region: CASSRTGSYTF. Here the CDR3 DNA reads TGTGCCAGCAGTCGGACAGGGAGCTACACCTTC.

The chain links TRBV5-6 to TRBJ1-1; D is uncertain. Trimming pared 4 bases from V and 4 bases from J, leaving 20 bases between. CDR1 and CDR2 (germline): SGHDT, YYEEEE. The CDR3 contains 16 residues. In DNA form, the CDR3 reads TGTGCCAGCAGCAGGTGGGGAAAAGTGGAGGGCACTGAAGCTTTCTTT. It specifies CASSRWGKVEGTEAFF.

The CDR3 spells CASSLKLSEHMNTEAFF. CDR3 DNA sequence: TGTGCCAGCAGTTTAAAATTGTCGGAGCATATGAACACTGAAGCTTTCTTT. The chain recombines TRBV28 with TRBJ1-1; D uncertain. Germline lookup yields CDR1 MDHEN and CDR2 SYDVKM. V gave up 2 bases and J gave up 0 bases, with 16 bases separating them. This CDR3 has 17 residues.

The chain combines TRBV5-1 with TRBJ1-1, with D unclear. The CDR3 sequence is 15 residues long. Germline V gene data show CDR1 as SGHRS and CDR2 as YFSETQ. Trimming left V 1 base short and J 0 bases short, with 10 bases between. The CDR3 nucleotides read TGCGCCAGCAGCTTGCGCGATATGATGAACACTGAAGCTTTCTTT. Translated, it gives CASSLRDMMNTEAFF.

This rearrangement joins TRBV19 to TRBJ2-7; 7 bases agree with TRBD2. Germline-derived CDR1 and CDR2 are LNHDA and SQIVND (reference sequence). After removal of 5 bases from V and 7 bases from J, the junction contained 8 bases not matched to a gene. The CDR3 is 13 residues long. Here the CDR3 DNA reads TGTGCCAGTAGTCGGGGGGAACCGGGGGAGCAGTACTTC. It yields the protein CASSRGEPGEQYF.

The sample holds one count of this clone. The chain joins TRBV11-2 to TRBJ1-2, with D perhaps matching TRBD1 (6 bases). V lost 3 bases to trimming and J lost 8 bases, with 10 bases between them. Germline V lookup: CDR1 SGHAT, CDR2 FQNNGV. The CDR3 sequence is 12 residues long. CDR3 sequence (DNA): TGTGCCAGCAGCTTTCGGACAGCCGGCTACACCTTC. Its translation is CASSFRTAGYTF.

This chain connects TRBV7-6 to TRBJ2-1, with a tentative D call TRBD2 (6 bases). Trimming shortened V by 0 bases and J by 3 bases, and 9 bases separated the two germline ends. The germline V gene encodes CDR1 SGHVS and CDR2 FNYEAQ. This CDR3 is built from 15 residues. The CDR3 bases are TGTGCCAGCAGCTTAGCCGGCGGGGTCTACAATGAGCAGTTCTTC. Its translation: CASSLAGGVYNEQFF.

This chain joins TRBV5-5 and TRBJ2-2; maybe TRBD2 (5 bases). CDR3 length equals 19 residues. In germline, CDR1 is SGHKS, CDR2 YYEKEE (reference sequence). V lost 0 bases and J 6 bases, leaving 24 bases between the germline ends. CDR3 coding DNA: TGTGCCAGCAGCTTGGTAGTGGGCGCCCCGGGATTTGCACCCGGGGAGCTGTTTTTT. This gives the protein CASSLVVGAPGFAPGELFF.

This chain connects TRBV27 to TRBJ1-2; 10 nucleotides line up with TRBD1. V was pared by 6 bases and J by 2 bases, with 9 bases of the junction left unmatched. Germline CDR1 and CDR2: MNHEY and SMNVEV (reference sequence). The CDR3 extends over 16 amino acids. CDR3 nucleotides: TGTGCCAGCAGCCCATTACAGACAGGGGGCAACTATGGCTACACCTTC. It translates to CASSPLQTGGNYGYTF.

The rearrangement uses TRBV24-1 and TRBJ2-2; possible D gene TRBD1, 6 bases. Looked up from germline, CDR1 is KGHDR and CDR2 is SFDVKD. With 10 bases removed from V and 5 bases from J, the gap between germline ends came to 13 bases. The CDR3 covers 13 residues. CDR3 nucleotide sequence: TGTGCCACGAAACAGGGTTTGACCGGGGAGCTGTTTTTT. Encoded protein: CATKQGLTGELFF.

This chain uses TRBV10-1 with TRBJ2-3; TRBD2 matches at 13 bases. The CDR3 runs 17 residues. The germline V gene encodes CDR1 WNHNN and CDR2 SYGVQD (reference sequence). After removal of 5 bases from V and 0 bases from J, the junction contained 5 bases not matched to a gene. The DNA for the CDR3 is TGCGCCAGCAGTCCCGGGACTAGCGGGGCTAGCACAGATACGCAGTATTTT. Protein sequence: CASSPGTSGASTDTQYF.

The CDR3 DNA reads as TGCGCCAGCAGCTTAGAGGGAAACACCTACGAGCAGTACTTC. Its protein is CASSLEGNTYEQYF. The rearrangement joins TRBV5-1 to TRBJ2-7, with D maybe TRBD2 (5 bases). Trimming took 2 bases from V and 2 from J, leaving 11 bases between them. The CDR3 is 14 residues long. Germline V gene lookup returns CDR1 SGHRS and CDR2 YFSETQ.